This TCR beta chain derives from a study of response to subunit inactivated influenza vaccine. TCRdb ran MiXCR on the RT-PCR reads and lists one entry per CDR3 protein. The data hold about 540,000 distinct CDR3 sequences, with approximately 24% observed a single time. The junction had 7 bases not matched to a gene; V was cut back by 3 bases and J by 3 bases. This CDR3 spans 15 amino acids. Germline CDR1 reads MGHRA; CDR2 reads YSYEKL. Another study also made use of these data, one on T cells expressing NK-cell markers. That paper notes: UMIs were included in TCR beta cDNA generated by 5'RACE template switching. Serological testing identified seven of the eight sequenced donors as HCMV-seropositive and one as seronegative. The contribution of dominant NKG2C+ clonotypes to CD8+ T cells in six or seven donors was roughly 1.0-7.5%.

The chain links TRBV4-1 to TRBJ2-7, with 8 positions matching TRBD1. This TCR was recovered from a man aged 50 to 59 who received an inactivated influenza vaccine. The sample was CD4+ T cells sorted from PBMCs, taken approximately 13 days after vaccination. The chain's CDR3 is CASSQRTGLGYEQYF. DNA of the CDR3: TGCGCCAGCAGCCAGAGGACAGGGTTGGGCTACGAGCAGTACTTC.